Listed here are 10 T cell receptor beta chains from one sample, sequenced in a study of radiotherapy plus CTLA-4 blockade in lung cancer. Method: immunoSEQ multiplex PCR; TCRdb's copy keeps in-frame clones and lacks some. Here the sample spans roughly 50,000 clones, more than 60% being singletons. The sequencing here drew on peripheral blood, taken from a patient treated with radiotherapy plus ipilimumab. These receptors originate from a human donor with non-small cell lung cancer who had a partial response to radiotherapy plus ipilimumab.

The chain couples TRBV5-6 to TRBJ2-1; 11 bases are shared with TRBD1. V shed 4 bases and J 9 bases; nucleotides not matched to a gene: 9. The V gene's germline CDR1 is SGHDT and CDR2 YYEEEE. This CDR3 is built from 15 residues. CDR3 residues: CASSPDGQGAREQFF. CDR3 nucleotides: TGTGCCAGCAGCCCTGACGGACAGGGGGCGCGTGAGCAGTTCTTC. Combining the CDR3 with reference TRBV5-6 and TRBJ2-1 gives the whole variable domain DAGVTQSPTHLIKTRGQQVTLRCSPKSGHDTVSWYQQALGQGPQFIFQYYEEEERQRGNFPDRFSGHQFPNYSSELNVNALLLGDSALYLCASSPDGQGAREQFFGPGTRLTVL.

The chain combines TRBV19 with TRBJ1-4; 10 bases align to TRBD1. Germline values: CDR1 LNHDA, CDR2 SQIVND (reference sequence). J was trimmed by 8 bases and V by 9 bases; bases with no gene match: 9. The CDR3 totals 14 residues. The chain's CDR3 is CASARTGGVEKLFF. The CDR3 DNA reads TGTGCCAGCGCGCGGACAGGGGGTGTAGAAAAACTGTTTTTT.

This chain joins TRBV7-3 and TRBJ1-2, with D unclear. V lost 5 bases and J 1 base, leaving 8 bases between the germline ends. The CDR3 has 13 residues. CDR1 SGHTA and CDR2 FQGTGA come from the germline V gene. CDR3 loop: CASSANSNYGYTF. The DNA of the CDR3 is TGTGCCAGCAGCGCCAACAGTAACTATGGCTACACCTTC.

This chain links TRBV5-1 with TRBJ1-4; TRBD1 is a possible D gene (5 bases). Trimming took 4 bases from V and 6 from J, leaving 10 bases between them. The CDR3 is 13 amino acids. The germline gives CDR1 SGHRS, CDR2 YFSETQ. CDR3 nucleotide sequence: TGCGCCAGCAGCCCGGGGGTGGATGAAAAACTGTTTTTT. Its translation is CASSPGVDEKLFF.

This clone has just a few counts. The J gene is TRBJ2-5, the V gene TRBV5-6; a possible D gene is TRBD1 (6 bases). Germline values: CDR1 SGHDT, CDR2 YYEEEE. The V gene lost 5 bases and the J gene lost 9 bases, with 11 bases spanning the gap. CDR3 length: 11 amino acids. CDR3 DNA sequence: TGTGCCAGCAGTTCGGACAGAGCCCAGTACTTC. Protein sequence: CASSSDRAQYF.

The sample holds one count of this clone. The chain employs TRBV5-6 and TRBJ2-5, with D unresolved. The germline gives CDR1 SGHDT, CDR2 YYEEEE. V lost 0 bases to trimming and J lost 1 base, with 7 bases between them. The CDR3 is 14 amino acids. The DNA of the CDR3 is TGTGCCAGCAGCTTGGACTTGATCCAAGAGACCCAGTACTTC. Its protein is CASSLDLIQETQYF.

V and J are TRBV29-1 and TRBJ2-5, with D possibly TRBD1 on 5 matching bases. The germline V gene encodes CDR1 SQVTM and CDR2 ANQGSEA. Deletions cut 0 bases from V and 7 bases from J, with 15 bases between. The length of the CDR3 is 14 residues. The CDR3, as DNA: TGCAGCGTTGAAGAAGGGGTGGGAAGGGTGACCCAGTACTTC. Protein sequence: CSVEEGVGRVTQYF.

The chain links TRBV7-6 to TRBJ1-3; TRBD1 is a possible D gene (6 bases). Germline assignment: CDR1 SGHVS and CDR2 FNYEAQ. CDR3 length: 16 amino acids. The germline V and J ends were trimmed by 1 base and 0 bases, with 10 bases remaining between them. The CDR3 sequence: CASSLGQGPSGNTIYF. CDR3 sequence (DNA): TGTGCCAGCAGCTTAGGTCAGGGGCCCTCTGGAAACACCATATATTTT.

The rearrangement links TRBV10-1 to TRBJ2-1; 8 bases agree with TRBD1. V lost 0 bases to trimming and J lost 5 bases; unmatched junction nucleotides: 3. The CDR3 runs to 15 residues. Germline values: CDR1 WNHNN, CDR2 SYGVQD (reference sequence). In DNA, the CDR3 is TGCGCCAGCAGTGAGTCCAACAGGGGGGACAATGAGCAGTTCTTC. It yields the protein CASSESNRGDNEQFF.

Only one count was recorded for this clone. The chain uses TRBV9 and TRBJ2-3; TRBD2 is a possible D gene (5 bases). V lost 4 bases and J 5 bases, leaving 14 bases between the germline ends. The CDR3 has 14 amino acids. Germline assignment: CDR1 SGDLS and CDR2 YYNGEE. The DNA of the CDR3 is TGTGCCAGCAGCCCCATGCCACGGGGAGATACGCAGTATTTT. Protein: CASSPMPRGDTQYF.